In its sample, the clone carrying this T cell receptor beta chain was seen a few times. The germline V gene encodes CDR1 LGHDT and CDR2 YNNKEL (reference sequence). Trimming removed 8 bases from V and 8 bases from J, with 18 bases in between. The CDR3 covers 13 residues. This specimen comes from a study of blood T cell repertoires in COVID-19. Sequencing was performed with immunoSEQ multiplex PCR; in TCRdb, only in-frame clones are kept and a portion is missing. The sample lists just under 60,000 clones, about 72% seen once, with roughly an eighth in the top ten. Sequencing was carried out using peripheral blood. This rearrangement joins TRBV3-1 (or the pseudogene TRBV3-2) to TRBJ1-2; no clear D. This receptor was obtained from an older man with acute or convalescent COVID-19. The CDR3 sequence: CASALGQAPGYTF. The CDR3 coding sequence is TGTGCCAGCGCCCTTGGGCAGGCCCCGGGCTACACCTTC.